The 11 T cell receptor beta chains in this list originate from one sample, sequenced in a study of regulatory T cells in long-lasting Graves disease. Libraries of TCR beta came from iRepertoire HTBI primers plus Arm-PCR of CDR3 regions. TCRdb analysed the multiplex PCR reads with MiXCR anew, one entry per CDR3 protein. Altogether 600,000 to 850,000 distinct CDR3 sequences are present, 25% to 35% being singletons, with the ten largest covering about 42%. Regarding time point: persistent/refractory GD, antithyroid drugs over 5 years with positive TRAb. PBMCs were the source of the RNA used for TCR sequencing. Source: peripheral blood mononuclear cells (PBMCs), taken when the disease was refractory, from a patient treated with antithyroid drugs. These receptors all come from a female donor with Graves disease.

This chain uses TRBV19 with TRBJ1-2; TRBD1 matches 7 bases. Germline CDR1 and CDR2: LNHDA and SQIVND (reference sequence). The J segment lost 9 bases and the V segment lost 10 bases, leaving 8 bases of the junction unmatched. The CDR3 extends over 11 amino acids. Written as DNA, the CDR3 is TGTGCCACCCGCAGGGGGTTCAGCTACACCTTC. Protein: CATRRGFSYTF.

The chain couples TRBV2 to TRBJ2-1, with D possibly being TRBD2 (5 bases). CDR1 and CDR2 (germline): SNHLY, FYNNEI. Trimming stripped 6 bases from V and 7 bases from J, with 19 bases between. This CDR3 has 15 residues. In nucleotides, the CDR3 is TGTGCCAGCAGCCGGGGTTACCTCTCTGGGAATGAGCAGTTCTTC. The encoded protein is CASSRGYLSGNEQFF.

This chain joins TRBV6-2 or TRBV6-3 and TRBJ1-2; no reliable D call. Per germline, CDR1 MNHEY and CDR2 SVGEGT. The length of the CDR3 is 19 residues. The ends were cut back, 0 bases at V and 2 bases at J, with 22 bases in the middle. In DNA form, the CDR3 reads TGTGCCAGCAGTTACTCGAAATTACCCAGTTTAACCCTAAACTATGGCTACACCTTC. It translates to CASSYSKLPSLTLNYGYTF.

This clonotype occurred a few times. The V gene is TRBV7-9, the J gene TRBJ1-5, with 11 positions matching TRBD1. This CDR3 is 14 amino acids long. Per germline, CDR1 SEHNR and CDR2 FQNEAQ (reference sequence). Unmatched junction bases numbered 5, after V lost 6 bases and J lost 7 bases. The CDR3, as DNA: TGTGCCAGCAGTGGACAGGGGGCAGGACAGCCCCAGCATTTT. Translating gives CASSGQGAGQPQHF.

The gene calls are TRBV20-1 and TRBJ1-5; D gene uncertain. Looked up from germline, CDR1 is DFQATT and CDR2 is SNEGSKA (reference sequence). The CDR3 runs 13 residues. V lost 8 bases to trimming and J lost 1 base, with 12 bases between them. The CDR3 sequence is CSSVGFSNQPQHF. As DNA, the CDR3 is TGCAGTTCCGTCGGATTCAGCAATCAGCCCCAGCATTTT.

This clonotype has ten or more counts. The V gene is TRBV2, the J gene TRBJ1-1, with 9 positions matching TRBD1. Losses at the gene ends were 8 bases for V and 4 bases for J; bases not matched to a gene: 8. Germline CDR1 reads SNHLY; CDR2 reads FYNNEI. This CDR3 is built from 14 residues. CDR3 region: CASDSGTGTTEAFF. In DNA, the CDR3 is TGTGCCAGCGACTCCGGGACAGGGACCACTGAAGCTTTCTTT.

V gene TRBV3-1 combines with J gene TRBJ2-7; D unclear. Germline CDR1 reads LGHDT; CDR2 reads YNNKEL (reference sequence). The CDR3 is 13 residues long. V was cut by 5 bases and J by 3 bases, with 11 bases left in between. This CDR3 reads CASSSPTSYEQYF. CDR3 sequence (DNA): TGTGCCAGCAGCTCCCCTACCAGCTACGAGCAGTACTTC.

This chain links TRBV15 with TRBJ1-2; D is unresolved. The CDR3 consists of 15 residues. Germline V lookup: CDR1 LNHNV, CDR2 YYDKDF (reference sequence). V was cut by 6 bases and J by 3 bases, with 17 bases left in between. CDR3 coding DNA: TGTGCCACCAGGATTGAAGGGCGGCAGGACTATGGCTACACCTTC. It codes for CATRIEGRQDYGYTF.

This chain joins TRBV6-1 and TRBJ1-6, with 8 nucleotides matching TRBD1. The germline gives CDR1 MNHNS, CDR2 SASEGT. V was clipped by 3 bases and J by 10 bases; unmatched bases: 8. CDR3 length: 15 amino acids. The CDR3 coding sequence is TGTGCCAGCAGTGATCTACAGGGGGGATCCTCACCCCTCCACTTT. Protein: CASSDLQGGSSPLHF.

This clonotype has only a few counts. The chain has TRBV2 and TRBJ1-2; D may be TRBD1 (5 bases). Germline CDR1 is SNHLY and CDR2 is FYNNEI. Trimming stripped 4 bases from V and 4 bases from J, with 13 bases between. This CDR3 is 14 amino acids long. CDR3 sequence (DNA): TGTGCCAGCAGTGTAGGACACCGCCTCTATGGCTACACCTTC. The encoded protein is CASSVGHRLYGYTF.

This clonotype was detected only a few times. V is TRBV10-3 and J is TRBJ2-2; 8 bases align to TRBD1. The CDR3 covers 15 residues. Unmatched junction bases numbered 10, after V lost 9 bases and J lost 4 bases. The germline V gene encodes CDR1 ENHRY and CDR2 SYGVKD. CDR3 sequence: CAIPTGDLFTGELFF. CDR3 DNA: TGTGCCATTCCGACAGGGGATCTGTTCACCGGGGAGCTGTTTTTT.